The entry that follows covers one T cell receptor (beta chain) sequence. Its specificity is not known. A process of 5'RACE template switching, which added a universal primer site and UMIs, was used to make TCR cDNA. TCRdb ran MiXCR on the 5' RACE reads and lists one entry per CDR3 protein. There are some 600,000 distinct CDR3 sequences in the sample; 9% to 15% occur only once, and approximately 15% lies in the top ten. This sample was included in a study of T cells after yellow fever vaccination. Background on the study: The SMART-Seq v4 Ultra Low Input method served to prepare the low-cell-number fractions. General observations from the study: Shared CD4/CD8 clonotypes were a small share, likely from convergent recombination. The booster saw the reappearance of most primary-vaccination clones (roughly 95% CD4, roughly 90% CD8).

Material: PBMCs, obtained on the day of the yellow fever booster vaccination. This sequence originates from a man aged 25 to 45 who received the YFV17D yellow fever vaccine.

The CDR3 region is CASSSPGAPDTGELFF. The CDR3 region has the DNA TGTGCCAGCAGCTCCCCAGGGGCCCCGGACACCGGGGAGCTGTTTTTT. The rearrangement uses TRBV7-9 and TRBJ2-2; D may be TRBD1 (6 bases). V gave up 4 bases and J gave up 3 bases, with 15 bases separating them. The CDR3 totals 16 residues. CDR1 and CDR2 (germline): SEHNR, FQNEAQ (reference sequence).